Following are 9 T cell receptor beta chains from one sample sequenced in a study of PD-L1 blockade in urothelial cancer. Noted time point: peripheral blood 6 weeks after treatment start. This table comes from immunoSEQ multiplex PCR, and its TCRdb copy is limited to in-frame clones, with some not included. In the table there are around 33,000 clones, around 89% of which are singletons. The specimen was PBMCs, collected around atezolizumab (anti-PD-L1) treatment. Receptors originate from an elderly man with urothelial cancer.

The V call is TRBV9, the J call TRBJ2-3; 14 positions match TRBD2. This CDR3 has 17 residues. Germline CDR1 and CDR2: SGDLS and YYNGEE. With V trimmed by 4 bases and J by 4 bases, 8 bases remained unmatched. CDR3 amino acids: CASSQYSTSGRADTQYF. The CDR3 DNA is TGTGCCAGCAGCCAATACTCGACTAGCGGGAGGGCAGATACGCAGTATTTT.

Concerning this clone itself: The junction departs from germline at one end; a sequencing error may be responsible. V is TRBV10-3 and J is TRBJ1-4; 8 positions match TRBD1. CDR3 length equals 13 residues. Germline CDR1 is ENHRY and CDR2 is SYGVKD. The CDR3 DNA follows: TGTGCAATCAGGGGGACAGGCAGAGAAAAACTGTTTTTT. Its translation is CAIRGTGREKLFF.

This clone was recorded once. This chain links TRBV28 with TRBJ1-4; TRBD1 matches at 11 bases. The CDR3 sequence is 16 residues long. Per germline, CDR1 MDHEN and CDR2 SYDVKM. Trimming cost V 5 bases and J 3 bases; bases outside gene matches: 5. The CDR3 coding sequence is TGTGCCAGCAGTATTGGGGGACAGGGGGCTAATGAAAAACTGTTTTTT. As protein: CASSIGGQGANEKLFF.

The rearrangement links TRBV27 to TRBJ2-1, with D perhaps TRBD1 (6 bases). V gave up 2 bases and J gave up 10 bases, with 12 bases separating them. The CDR3 is 13 amino acids. Looked up from germline, CDR1 is MNHEY and CDR2 is SMNVEV (reference sequence). In DNA form, the CDR3 reads TGTGCCAGCAGTTTAAATGAACAGGGAGAGCAGTTCTTC. It yields the protein CASSLNEQGEQFF.

The DNA of the CDR3 is TGCAGCGTTGGGACAGACTTGAACACTGAAGCTTTCTTT. It specifies CSVGTDLNTEAFF. The chain couples TRBV29-1 to TRBJ1-1, with D perhaps TRBD1 (6 bases). Germline V gene lookup returns CDR1 SQVTM and CDR2 ANQGSEA. The V gene lost 4 bases and the J gene lost 0 bases, with 9 bases spanning the gap. There are 13 residues in the CDR3.

As DNA, the CDR3 is TGTGCCAGCAGTGCTCCCGGGTCGATGTCCTACGAGCAGTACTTC. It translates to CASSAPGSMSYEQYF. The J gene is TRBJ2-7, the V gene TRBV25-1; no reliable D call. Trimming cost V 4 bases and J 1 base, with 14 bases left between them. The CDR3 consists of 15 residues. From germline, CDR1 is MGHDK and CDR2 SYGVNS.

The chain carries TRBV28 and TRBJ1-1; D is perhaps TRBD1 (6 bases). CDR3 length: 13 residues. The V end was cut by 5 bases, the J end by 4 bases, with 11 bases between. CDR1 and CDR2 (germline): MDHEN, SYDVKM. The CDR3 spells CASSRGGGTEAFF. The CDR3 nucleotides are TGTGCCAGCAGTCGAGGGGGGGGCACTGAAGCTTTCTTT.

The chain recombines TRBV11-2 with TRBJ2-2; 12 bases fit TRBD2. The CDR3 totals 17 residues. Trimming removed 5 bases from V and 5 bases from J; junction bases left unmatched: 9. Germline V lookup: CDR1 SGHAT, CDR2 FQNNGV. The CDR3: CASSRGLAGLITGELFF. For the CDR3, the DNA is TGTGCCAGCAGCCGTGGACTAGCGGGACTAATTACCGGGGAGCTGTTTTTT. Complete variable domain (other parts from reference TRBV11-2 and TRBJ2-2): EAGVAQSPRYKIIEKRQSVAFWCNPISGHATLYWYQQILGQGPKLLIQFQNNGVVDDSQLPKDRFSAERLKGVDSTLKIQPAKLEDSAVYLCASSRGLAGLITGELFFGEGSRLTVL.

This chain joins TRBV9 and TRBJ2-6, with TRBD1 identical over 7 bases. Germline V gives CDR1 SGDLS, CDR2 YYNGEE. The CDR3 totals 16 residues. V lost 3 bases and J lost 2; bases outside the gene matches: 5. The CDR3 DNA reads as TGTGCCAGCAGCGGGGGTACAGGGGCTGGGGCCAACGTCCTGACTTTC. As protein: CASSGGTGAGANVLTF.